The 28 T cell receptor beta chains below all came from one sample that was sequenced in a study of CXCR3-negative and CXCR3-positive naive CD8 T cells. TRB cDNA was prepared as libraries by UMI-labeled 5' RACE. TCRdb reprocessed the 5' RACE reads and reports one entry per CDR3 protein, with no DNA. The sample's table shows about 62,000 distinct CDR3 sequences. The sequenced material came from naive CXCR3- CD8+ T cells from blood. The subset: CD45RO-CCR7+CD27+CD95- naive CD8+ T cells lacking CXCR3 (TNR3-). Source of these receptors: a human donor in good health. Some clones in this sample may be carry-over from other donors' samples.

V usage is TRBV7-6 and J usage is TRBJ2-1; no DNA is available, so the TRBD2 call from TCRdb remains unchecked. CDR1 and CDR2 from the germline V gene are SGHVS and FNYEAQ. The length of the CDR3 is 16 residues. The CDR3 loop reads CASSGGGYASYNEQFF.

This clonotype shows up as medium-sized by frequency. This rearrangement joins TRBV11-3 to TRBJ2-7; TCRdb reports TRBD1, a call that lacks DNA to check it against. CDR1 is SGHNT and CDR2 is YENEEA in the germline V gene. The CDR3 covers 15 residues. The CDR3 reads CASSTRETGRYEQYF.

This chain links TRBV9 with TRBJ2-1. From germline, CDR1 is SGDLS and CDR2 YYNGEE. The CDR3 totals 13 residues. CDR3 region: CASSPYVENEQFF.

The chain's CDR3 is CSVGTGGYEQYF. The gene calls are TRBV29-1 and TRBJ2-7; without DNA, the TCRdb call of TRBD2 cannot be checked. CDR3 length: 12 amino acids. Germline V gene data show CDR1 as SQVTM and CDR2 as ANQGSEA.

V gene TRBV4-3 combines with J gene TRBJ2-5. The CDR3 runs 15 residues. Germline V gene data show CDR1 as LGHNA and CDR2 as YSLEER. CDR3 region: CASSQEVWVLETQYF.

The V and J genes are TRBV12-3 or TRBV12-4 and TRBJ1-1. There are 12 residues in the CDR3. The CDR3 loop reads CASSPGRLEAFF.

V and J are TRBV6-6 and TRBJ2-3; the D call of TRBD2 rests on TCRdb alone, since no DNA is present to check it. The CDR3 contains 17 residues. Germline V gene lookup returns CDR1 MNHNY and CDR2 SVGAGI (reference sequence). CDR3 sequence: CASSTLGLAGSTDTQYF.

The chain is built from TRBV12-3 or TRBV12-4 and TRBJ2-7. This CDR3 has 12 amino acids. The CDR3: CASSLGDGEQYF.

This chain's CDR3 is CSVHGAGMMETQYF. V gene TRBV29-1 combines with J gene TRBJ2-5; TCRdb's assignment of TRBD1 cannot be checked, as there is no DNA. In germline, CDR1 is SQVTM, CDR2 ANQGSEA. The CDR3 has 14 residues. The full variable domain, its missing parts supplied by reference TRBV29-1 and TRBJ2-5, is SAVISQKPSRDICQRGTSLTIQCQVDSQVTMMFWYRQQPGQSLTLIATANQGSEATYESGFVIDKFPISRPNLTFSTLTVSNMSPEDSSIYLCSVHGAGMMETQYFGPGTRLLVL.

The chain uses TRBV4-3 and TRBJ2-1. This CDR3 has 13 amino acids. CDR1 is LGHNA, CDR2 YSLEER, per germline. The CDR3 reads CASSQSRVNEQFF.

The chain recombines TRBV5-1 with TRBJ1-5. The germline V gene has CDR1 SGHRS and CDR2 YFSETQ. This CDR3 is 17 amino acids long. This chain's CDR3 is CASSWGPRFSSNQPQHF.

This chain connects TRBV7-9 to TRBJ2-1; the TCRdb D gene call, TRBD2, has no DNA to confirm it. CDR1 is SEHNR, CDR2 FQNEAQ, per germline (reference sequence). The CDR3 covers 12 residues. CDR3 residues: CASSPGLHEQFF.

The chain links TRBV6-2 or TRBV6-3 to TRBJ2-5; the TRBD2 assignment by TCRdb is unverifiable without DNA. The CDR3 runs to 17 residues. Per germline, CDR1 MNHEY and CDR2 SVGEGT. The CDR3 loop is CASSYLPGLAGQETQYF.

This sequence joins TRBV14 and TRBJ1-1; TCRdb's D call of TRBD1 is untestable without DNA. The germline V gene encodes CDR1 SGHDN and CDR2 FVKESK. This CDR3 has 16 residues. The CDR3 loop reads CASSQSGQSPGTEAFF.

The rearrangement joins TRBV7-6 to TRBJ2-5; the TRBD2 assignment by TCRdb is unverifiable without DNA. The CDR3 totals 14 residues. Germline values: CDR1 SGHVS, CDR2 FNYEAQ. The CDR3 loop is CASSPADHWETQYF.

The CDR3 protein is CASSHQVDRGPFATNEKLFF. This chain uses TRBV4-3 with TRBJ1-4; TCRdb's D call, TRBD1, is unchecked because there is no DNA. The CDR3 consists of 20 residues. The germline gives CDR1 LGHNA, CDR2 YSLEER.

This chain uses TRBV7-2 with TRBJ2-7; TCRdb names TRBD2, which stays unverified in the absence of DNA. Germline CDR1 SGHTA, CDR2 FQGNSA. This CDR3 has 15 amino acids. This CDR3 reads CASRRSVRRAYEQYF. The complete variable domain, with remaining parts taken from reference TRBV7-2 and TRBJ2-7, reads GAGVSQSPSNKVTEKGKDVELRCDPISGHTALYWYRQSLGQGLEFLIYFQGNSAPDKSGLPSDRFSAERTGGSVSTLTIQRTQQEDSAVYLCASRRSVRRAYEQYFGPGTRLTVT.

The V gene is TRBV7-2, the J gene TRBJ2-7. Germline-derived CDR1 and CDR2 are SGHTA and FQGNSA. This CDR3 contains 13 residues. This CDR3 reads CASSPDNAYEQYF.

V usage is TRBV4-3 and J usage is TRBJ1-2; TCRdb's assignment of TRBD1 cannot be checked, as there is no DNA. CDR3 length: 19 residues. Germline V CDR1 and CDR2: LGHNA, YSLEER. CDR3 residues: CASSQGVPGDGLLVYGYTF.

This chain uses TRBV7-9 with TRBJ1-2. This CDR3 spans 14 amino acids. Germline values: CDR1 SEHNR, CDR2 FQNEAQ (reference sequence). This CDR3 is CASSPLLGNYGYTF.

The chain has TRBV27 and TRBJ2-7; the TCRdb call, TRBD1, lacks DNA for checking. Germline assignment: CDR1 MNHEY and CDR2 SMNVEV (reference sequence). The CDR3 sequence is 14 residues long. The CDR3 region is CASSFSGTDYEQCF.

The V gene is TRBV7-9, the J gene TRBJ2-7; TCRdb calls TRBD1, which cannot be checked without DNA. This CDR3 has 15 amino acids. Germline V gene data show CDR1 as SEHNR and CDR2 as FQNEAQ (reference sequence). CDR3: CASSARTGRSYEQYF.

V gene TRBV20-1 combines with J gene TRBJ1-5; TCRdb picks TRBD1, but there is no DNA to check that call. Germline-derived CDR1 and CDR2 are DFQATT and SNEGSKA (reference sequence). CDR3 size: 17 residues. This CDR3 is CSARRDRDSYSNQPQHF.

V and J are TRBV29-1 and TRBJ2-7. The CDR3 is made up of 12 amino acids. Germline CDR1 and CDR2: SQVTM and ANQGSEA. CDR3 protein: CSVEDRVYEQYF.

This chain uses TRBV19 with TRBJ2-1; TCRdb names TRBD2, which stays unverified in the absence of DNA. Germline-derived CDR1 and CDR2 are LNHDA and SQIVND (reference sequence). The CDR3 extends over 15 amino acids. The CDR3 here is CASSIGLAGGAEQFF.

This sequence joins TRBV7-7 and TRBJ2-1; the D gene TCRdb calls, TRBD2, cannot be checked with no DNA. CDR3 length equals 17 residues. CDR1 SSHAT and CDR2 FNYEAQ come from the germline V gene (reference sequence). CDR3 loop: CASSFGLERSSYNEQFF.

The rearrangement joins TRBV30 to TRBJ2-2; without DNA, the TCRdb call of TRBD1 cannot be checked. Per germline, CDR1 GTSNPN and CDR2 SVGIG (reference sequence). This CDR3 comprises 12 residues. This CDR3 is CAWQGNTGELFF.

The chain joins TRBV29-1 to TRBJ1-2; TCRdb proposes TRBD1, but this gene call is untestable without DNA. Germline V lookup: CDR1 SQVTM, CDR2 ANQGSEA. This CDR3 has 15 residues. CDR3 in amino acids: CSVEDSNRGPEGYTF.